These T cell receptor beta chains were read from a single sample in a study of shared clonotypes between healthy human individuals. Some clones are missing from TCRdb's copy, which holds only in-frame ones; the method was immunoSEQ multiplex PCR. The repertoire holds 1,500,000 or so clones, with approximately 98.5% as singletons. Sample: naive CD4+ T cells sorted from blood. The receptors were sampled from a young man in good health. Both conserved end residues are trimmed from each CDR3. Fields, in order: V gene, J gene, CDR3 protein.

V gene: TRBV7-8; J gene: TRBJ2-1; CDR3 protein: ASSLKTDRLYNEQF
V gene: TRBV5-5; J gene: TRBJ2-7; CDR3 protein: ASSLIGLPYEQY
V gene: TRBV28; J gene: TRBJ1-2; CDR3 protein: ASSTRSGGYT
V gene: TRBV18; J gene: TRBJ2-1; CDR3 protein: ASSKTSGSALSSYNEQF
V gene: TRBV20-1; J gene: TRBJ2-1; CDR3 protein: SAPLVHEQF
V gene: TRBV11-3; J gene: TRBJ2-3; CDR3 protein: ASSLTSGRAIDTQY
V gene: TRBV11-2; J gene: TRBJ2-2; CDR3 protein: ASIRLAGATGELF
V gene: TRBV5-1; J gene: TRBJ2-7; CDR3 protein: ASSQTTGGNEQY
V gene: TRBV18; J gene: TRBJ1-1; CDR3 protein: ASSRDSLKAF
V gene: TRBV15; J gene: TRBJ2-7; CDR3 protein: ATLGPSYEQY
V gene: TRBV29-1; J gene: TRBJ2-1; CDR3 protein: SGLAISGYNEQF
V gene: TRBV9; J gene: TRBJ2-1; CDR3 protein: ASSGALGQGRREQF
V gene: TRBV6-6; J gene: TRBJ1-4; CDR3 protein: ASSYEVPSGEKLF
V gene: TRBV18; J gene: TRBJ2-7; CDR3 protein: ASSPGAGARNEQY
V gene: TRBV11-2; J gene: TRBJ1-1; CDR3 protein: ASSSRSGGEAF
V gene: TRBV7-9; J gene: TRBJ1-5; CDR3 protein: ASSPLLGGSQPQH
V gene: TRBV15; J gene: TRBJ2-5; CDR3 protein: ATSRPAGGRATQY
V gene: TRBV4-1; J gene: TRBJ2-3; CDR3 protein: ASSPRGAGPDTQY
V gene: TRBV29-1; J gene: TRBJ2-7; CDR3 protein: SVGTAADEQY
V gene: TRBV18; J gene: TRBJ1-3; CDR3 protein: ASSLNSLGNTIY
V gene: TRBV6-5; J gene: TRBJ1-1; CDR3 protein: ASSLGRRTEAF
V gene: TRBV7-3; J gene: TRBJ2-3; CDR3 protein: ASSLRIPGGTGTDTQY
V gene: TRBV10-3; J gene: TRBJ2-5; CDR3 protein: AISPGQGETQY
V gene: TRBV27; J gene: TRBJ2-7; CDR3 protein: ASSFWGKKYEQY
V gene: TRBV7-8; J gene: TRBJ2-7; CDR3 protein: ASSLGISGASYEQY
V gene: TRBV29-1; J gene: TRBJ1-2; CDR3 protein: SGQGTGPGYT
V gene: TRBV18; J gene: TRBJ2-5; CDR3 protein: ASSPGQGAQETQY
V gene: TRBV10-3; J gene: TRBJ2-7; CDR3 protein: AVQTSGRPEQY